This T cell receptor beta chain was identified in a study of blood T cells in healthy people across ages. Combining a sample-barcoded 5' primer with a J-beta primer mix, a second PCR ran for roughly 7 to 11 cycles. From the 5' RACE reads, TCRdb called clonotypes with MiXCR, one entry per CDR3 protein. The table lists 800,000 to 900,000 distinct CDR3 sequences, around 62% of them singletons. The V gene end was trimmed by 4 bases and the J gene end by 7 bases; junction bases not matched to a gene: 10. This CDR3 has 15 amino acids. CDR1 and CDR2 (germline): SGHRS, YFSETQ. Specimen: blood. This TCR was recovered from a man aged 30 to 45 in good health. This chain joins TRBV5-1 and TRBJ1-2, with TRBD1 identical over 10 bases. DNA of the CDR3: TGCGCCAGCAGCGGGACAGGGGCCCACCCCCTTGGCTACACCTTC. It translates to CASSGTGAHPLGYTF. The whole variable domain, remainder taken from reference TRBV5-1 and TRBJ1-2, is KAGVTQTPRYLIKTRGQQVTLSCSPISGHRSVSWYQQTPGQGLQFLFEYFSETQRNKGNFPGRFSGRQFSNSRSEMNVSTLELGDSALYLCASSGTGAHPLGYTFGSGTRLTVV.